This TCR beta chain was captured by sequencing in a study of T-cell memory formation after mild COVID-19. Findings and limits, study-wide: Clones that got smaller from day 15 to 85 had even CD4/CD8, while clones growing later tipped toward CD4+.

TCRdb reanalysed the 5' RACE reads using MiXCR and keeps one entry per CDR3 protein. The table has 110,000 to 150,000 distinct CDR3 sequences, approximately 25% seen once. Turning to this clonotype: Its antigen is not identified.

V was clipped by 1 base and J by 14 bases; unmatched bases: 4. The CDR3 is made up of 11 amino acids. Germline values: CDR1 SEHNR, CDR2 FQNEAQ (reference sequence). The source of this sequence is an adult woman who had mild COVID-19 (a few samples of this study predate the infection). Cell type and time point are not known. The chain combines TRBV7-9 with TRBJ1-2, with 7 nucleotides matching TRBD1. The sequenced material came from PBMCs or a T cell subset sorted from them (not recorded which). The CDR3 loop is CASSLEGANTF. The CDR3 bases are TGTGCCAGCAGCTTAGAGGGGGCGAATACCTTC.